The 22 T cell receptor beta chains below all came from one sample that was sequenced in a study of T cell repertoires in cytomegalovirus infection. TCRdb processed the reads anew with MiXCR; each CDR3 protein has one entry. The data contain hundreds of thousands of distinct CDR3 sequences, less than 25% of them singletons. Sequencing was performed on CD8+ T cells from PBMCs. All receptors come from a human donor in good health (CMV status not recorded). Some clones in this sample may be carry-over from other donors' samples.

V and J are TRBV6-6 and TRBJ1-4; tentatively, D is TRBD1 (5 bases). Trimming removed 7 bases from V and 7 bases from J, with 13 bases in between. The CDR3 is 13 residues long. Germline V gene sequence: CDR1 MNHNY, CDR2 SVGAGI (reference sequence). The CDR3 DNA reads as TGTGCCAGCAATAAGGGGAGGGGTGAAAAACTGTTTTTT. Residues: CASNKGRGEKLFF.

This clonotype was seen only a few times. This chain links TRBV6-4 with TRBJ2-3; TRBD2 aligns across 9 bases. The germline CDR1 and CDR2 sequences are MRHNA and SNTAGT. The CDR3 contains 16 residues. J gave up 2 bases and V 3 bases, and 6 bases lay outside the gene matches. The CDR3 DNA follows: TGTGCCAGCAGTGATCAAGCGGGGGGTACCACAGATACGCAGTATTTT. It yields the protein CASSDQAGGTTDTQYF.

This clonotype was counted a few times. This chain links TRBV5-6 with TRBJ2-2; D assignment may be TRBD1 or TRBD2 (6 bases each). The V gene lost 4 bases and the J gene lost 5 bases, with 18 bases spanning the gap. Germline V gene sequence: CDR1 SGHDT, CDR2 YYEEEE. This CDR3 region has 16 residues. CDR3 sequence: CASSRGPGARTGELFF. The CDR3 DNA sequence: TGTGCCAGCAGCCGGGGGCCGGGGGCGCGAACCGGGGAGCTGTTTTTT. The full variable domain, completed using reference TRBV5-6 and TRBJ2-2, is DAGVTQSPTHLIKTRGQQVTLRCSPKSGHDTVSWYQQALGQGPQFIFQYYEEEERQRGNFPDRFSGHQFPNYSSELNVNALLLGDSALYLCASSRGPGARTGELFFGEGSRLTVL.

The chain links TRBV7-9 to TRBJ2-1; D not resolved. Germline V CDR1 and CDR2: SEHNR, FQNEAQ (reference sequence). Trimming stripped 4 bases from V and 5 bases from J, with 18 bases between. The CDR3 is 16 amino acids. This CDR3 reads CASSSDVGILNNEQFF. The CDR3, as DNA: TGTGCCAGCAGCTCAGACGTGGGGATTCTGAACAATGAGCAGTTCTTC.

This clonotype appeared a few times. This rearrangement joins TRBV19 to TRBJ2-7, with a tentative D call TRBD1 (6 bases). Trimming pared 8 bases from V and 6 bases from J, leaving 20 bases between. This CDR3 region has 14 residues. Germline loops: CDR1 LNHDA, CDR2 SQIVND (reference sequence). The CDR3: CASSRQAKESEQYF. CDR3 DNA sequence: TGTGCCAGTTCTAGACAGGCCAAAGAGAGCGAGCAGTACTTC.

This clonotype was found many times. The chain uses TRBV7-6 and TRBJ2-2, with D hard to call. CDR1 and CDR2 from the germline V gene are SGHVS and FNYEAQ. CDR3 length: 12 amino acids. Trimming stripped 8 bases from V and 1 base from J, with 5 bases between. The DNA for the CDR3 is TGTGCCAGCCAGGAGAACACCGGGGAGCTGTTTTTT. Translation: CASQENTGELFF. The variable domain in full, completed from reference TRBV7-6 and TRBJ2-2, reads GAGVSQSPRYKVTKRGQDVALRCDPISGHVSLYWYRQALGQGPEFLTYFNYEAQQDKSGLPNDRFSAERPEGSISTLTIQRTEQRDSAMYRCASQENTGELFFGEGSRLTVL.

The chain uses TRBV29-1 and TRBJ1-2, with D possibly matching TRBD1 (5 bases). This CDR3 has 12 amino acids. Per germline, CDR1 SQVTM and CDR2 ANQGSEA. V lost 3 bases, J lost 4 bases, and 9 bases lay in between. The CDR3 is CSVERGSYGYTF. As DNA, the CDR3 is TGCAGCGTTGAGCGGGGGTCCTATGGCTACACCTTC.

This clonotype has a count of ten or more. V usage is TRBV7-9 and J usage is TRBJ2-3, with D possibly being TRBD1 (8 bases). Trimming cost V 0 bases and J 1 base, with 17 bases left between them. Germline loops: CDR1 SEHNR, CDR2 FQNEAQ (reference sequence). The CDR3 extends over 18 amino acids. Here the CDR3 DNA reads TGTGCCAGCAGCTTAGCTACCCGGACAGGGAGGGGCACAGATACGCAGTATTTT. It encodes CASSLATRTGRGTDTQYF. The full variable domain, its missing parts supplied by reference TRBV7-9 and TRBJ2-3, is DTGVSQNPRHKITKRGQNVTFRCDPISEHNRLYWYRQTLGQGPEFLTYFQNEAQLEKSRLLSDRFSAERPKGSFSTLEIQRTEQGDSAMYLCASSLATRTGRGTDTQYFGPGTRLTVL.

This clonotype showed up just a few times. In DNA, the CDR3 is TGTGCCAGCAGCAACGGGGGGAGGGCGACCTATGGCTACACCTTC. Amino acids: CASSNGGRATYGYTF. The chain joins TRBV7-8 to TRBJ1-2; TRBD1 is a possible D gene (5 bases). Trimming removed 5 bases from V and 4 bases from J, with 17 bases in between. The CDR3 loop spans 15 amino acids. CDR1 is SGHVS and CDR2 is FQNEAQ in the germline V gene.

This clonotype was counted only a few times. The chain links TRBV6-5 to TRBJ2-3, with unresolved D. From germline, CDR1 is MNHEY and CDR2 SVGAGI. V was shortened by 1 base and J by 2 bases, with 10 bases between the two germline ends. This CDR3 is 15 amino acids long. The CDR3 here is CASSYFLGATDTQYF. Written as DNA, the CDR3 is TGTGCCAGCAGTTACTTTCTTGGAGCCACAGATACGCAGTATTTT.

Many counts were recorded for this clonotype. This sequence joins TRBV7-9 and TRBJ2-1, with D perhaps being TRBD1 or TRBD2 (5 bases each). Trimming removed 4 bases from V and 0 bases from J, with 13 bases in between. CDR1 and CDR2 (germline): SEHNR, FQNEAQ (reference sequence). CDR3 size: 16 residues. The CDR3 bases are TGTGCCAGCAGCTCGAGGGACGGAAGCTCCTACAATGAGCAGTTCTTC. Protein sequence: CASSSRDGSSYNEQFF.

At least ten counts were recorded for this clonotype. The chain joins TRBV7-9 to TRBJ1-2; no definite D call. Trimming shortened V by 4 bases and J by 5 bases, and 14 bases separated the two germline ends. The CDR3 runs 14 residues. Germline V gene sequence: CDR1 SEHNR, CDR2 FQNEAQ (reference sequence). DNA for the CDR3: TGTGCCAGCAGCTCAAGGCTAGGGTCGTATGGCTACACCTTC. It translates to CASSSRLGSYGYTF. Together with reference TRBV7-9 and TRBJ1-2, the CDR3 gives the full variable domain: DTGVSQNPRHKITKRGQNVTFRCDPISEHNRLYWYRQTLGQGPEFLTYFQNEAQLEKSRLLSDRFSAERPKGSFSTLEIQRTEQGDSAMYLCASSSRLGSYGYTFGSGTRLTVV.

The sample holds a few counts of this clonotype. The chain carries TRBV6-6 and TRBJ1-2; D perhaps matches TRBD1 (6 bases). Germline V gene lookup returns CDR1 MNHNY and CDR2 SVGAGI (reference sequence). There are 12 residues in the CDR3. The V and J ends lost 7 bases and 7 bases respectively, with 13 bases between them. This CDR3 reads CASTDRRGGYTF. The CDR3 DNA reads as TGTGCCAGCACCGACAGGAGAGGTGGCTACACCTTC.

V and J are TRBV12-3 or TRBV12-4 and TRBJ1-1; the D gene is possibly TRBD1 (5 bases). The CDR3 spans 13 residues. V lost 7 bases, J lost 4 bases, and 13 bases lay in between. CDR3 in DNA: TGTGCCAGCAATCCCGGACAAGGCACTGAAGCTTTCTTT. Residues: CASNPGQGTEAFF.

There are a few counts of this clonotype. The rearrangement links TRBV6-2 or TRBV6-3 to TRBJ2-1, with TRBD1 as a possible D gene (6 bases). This CDR3 is built from 15 residues. V gave up 7 bases and J gave up 3 bases, with 16 bases separating them. CDR1 is MNHEY, CDR2 SVGEGT, per germline. In nucleotides, the CDR3 is TGTGCCAGCACGATCGCGGACAGAATCTACAATGAGCAGTTCTTC. Translating it yields CASTIADRIYNEQFF.

This clonotype has a count of ten or more. J is TRBJ2-2 and V is TRBV7-6; 10 bases agree with TRBD2. Germline lookup yields CDR1 SGHVS and CDR2 FNYEAQ. The CDR3 is 14 residues long. V lost 5 bases to trimming and J lost 6 bases; unmatched junction nucleotides: 3. The CDR3 nucleotides read TGTGCCAGCAGCCCTAGCGGGGGAGCCGGGGAGCTGTTTTTT. Translating it yields CASSPSGGAGELFF.

This clonotype turned up a few times. The chain employs TRBV5-1 and TRBJ1-5; D may be TRBD1 (5 bases). CDR3 length equals 15 residues. Germline V lookup: CDR1 SGHRS, CDR2 YFSETQ. Trimming cost V 4 bases and J 3 bases, with 14 bases left between them. The CDR3 DNA reads as TGCGCCAGCAGCCAGGAGGGCAGGGTCAATCAGCCCCAGCATTTT. It specifies CASSQEGRVNQPQHF.

The table lists this clonotype with many counts. The chain combines TRBV7-6 with TRBJ2-3, with D possibly being TRBD2 (6 bases). This CDR3 contains 15 residues. Germline assignment: CDR1 SGHVS and CDR2 FNYEAQ. Trimming took 4 bases from V and 2 from J, leaving 13 bases between them. This CDR3 is CASSSLAVPTDTQYF. The CDR3 DNA reads as TGTGCCAGCAGCTCCTTAGCGGTGCCCACAGATACGCAGTATTTT.

V and J are TRBV20-1 and TRBJ2-5; TRBD2 matches at 12 bases. The CDR3 has 13 amino acids. Germline V CDR1 and CDR2: DFQATT, SNEGSKA (reference sequence). V was pared by 6 bases and J by 7 bases, with 6 bases of the junction left unmatched. The CDR3 here is CSARLAGEGTQYF. The DNA of the CDR3 is TGCAGTGCCAGACTAGCGGGGGAAGGGACCCAGTACTTC.

The J gene is TRBJ2-2, the V gene TRBV20-1; maybe TRBD1 (6 bases). The germline V gene has CDR1 DFQATT and CDR2 SNEGSKA (reference sequence). With 1 base removed from V and 5 bases from J, the gap between germline ends came to 20 bases. The CDR3 is 17 residues long. The CDR3 is CSARVGGRTDPTGELFF. The DNA of the CDR3 is TGCAGTGCTAGAGTTGGAGGCAGGACAGACCCGACCGGGGAGCTGTTTTTT.

This clonotype was found a few times. This sequence joins TRBV5-1 and TRBJ2-5, with TRBD1 matching 8 bases. CDR3 size: 15 residues. Losses at the gene ends were 3 bases for V and 1 base for J; bases not matched to a gene: 5. Looked up from germline, CDR1 is SGHRS and CDR2 is YFSETQ. The CDR3 loop reads CASSWRDRSQETQYF. The CDR3 nucleotides are TGCGCCAGCAGCTGGCGGGACAGGTCCCAAGAGACCCAGTACTTC. The full variable domain, rest sourced from reference TRBV5-1 and TRBJ2-5, is KAGVTQTPRYLIKTRGQQVTLSCSPISGHRSVSWYQQTPGQGLQFLFEYFSETQRNKGNFPGRFSGRQFSNSRSEMNVSTLELGDSALYLCASSWRDRSQETQYFGPGTRLLVL.

In its sample, this clonotype was seen many times. The V gene is TRBV25-1, the J gene TRBJ2-3, with D possibly TRBD1 on 6 matching bases. CDR1 MGHDK and CDR2 SYGVNS come from the germline V gene. The V and J ends lost 0 bases and 3 bases respectively, with 13 bases between them. The length of the CDR3 is 16 residues. The CDR3 loop reads CASSEYFGRGTDTQYF. The DNA for the CDR3 is TGTGCCAGCAGTGAATATTTTGGCAGGGGTACAGATACGCAGTATTTT.